Listed here are 31 T cell receptor beta chains from one sample, sequenced in a study of blood T cell repertoires in COVID-19. Assay: immunoSEQ multiplex PCR; the TCRdb copy retains only in-frame clones and omits some. The sample records tens of thousands of clones, 88% being singletons. Sequencing was carried out using peripheral blood. These receptors all come from a woman older than 75 with active COVID-19.

The rearrangement joins TRBV6-2 or TRBV6-3 to TRBJ2-1, with 11 bases that match TRBD2. The CDR3 length is 18 residues. J was trimmed by 4 bases and V by 2 bases; bases with no gene match: 10. Germline CDR1 and CDR2: MNHEY and SVGEGT. This chain's CDR3 is CASSYNFLAGGSYNEQFF. The CDR3 region has the DNA TGTGCCAGCAGTTACAACTTCTTAGCGGGAGGGTCGTACAATGAGCAGTTCTTC.

The V gene is TRBV2, the J gene TRBJ2-1, with TRBD2 as a possible D gene (5 bases). Per germline, CDR1 SNHLY and CDR2 FYNNEI. This CDR3 comprises 17 residues. The V and J ends lost 2 bases and 1 base respectively, with 15 bases between them. CDR3 in amino acids: CASSERIASRSYNEQFF. The CDR3 DNA reads as TGTGCCAGCAGTGAACGTATAGCGAGTAGGTCCTACAATGAGCAGTTCTTC.

This clone was found once. The chain carries TRBV6-1 and TRBJ2-3; 7 bases align to TRBD2. Trimming removed 1 base from V and 6 bases from J; junction bases left unmatched: 7. CDR1 MNHNS and CDR2 SASEGT come from the germline V gene. This CDR3 has 15 amino acids. The CDR3 bases are TGTGCCAGCAGTGAAGGAGGGACTACGGGGGATACGCAGTATTTT. This codes for CASSEGGTTGDTQYF.

The V call is TRBV6-5, the J call TRBJ2-1; D not certain. CDR3 length: 12 residues. V lost 10 bases, J lost 8 bases, and 15 bases lay in between. The germline CDR1 and CDR2 sequences are MNHEY and SVGAGI. CDR3 sequence reads: CATKRGFDEQFF. In DNA form, the CDR3 reads TGTGCCACCAAGCGAGGTTTCGATGAGCAGTTCTTC.

The chain combines TRBV5-6 with TRBJ2-5; tentative D call: TRBD2 (6 bases). Deletions cut 1 base from V and 2 bases from J, with 15 bases between. The germline V gene encodes CDR1 SGHDT and CDR2 YYEEEE. The CDR3 is 16 residues long. The DNA of the CDR3 is TGTGCCAGCAGCTTGTACGGCGGGAAAGCACAAGAGACCCAGTACTTC. Amino acid sequence: CASSLYGGKAQETQYF.

V usage is TRBV12-3 or TRBV12-4 and J usage is TRBJ2-7, with a tentative D call TRBD2 (6 bases). Trimming left V 7 bases short and J 6 bases short, with 16 bases between. CDR3 length equals 13 residues. CDR3 DNA: TGTGCCAGCACCCGTACTAGCCCCGGCGAGCAGTACTTC. Protein sequence: CASTRTSPGEQYF.

V and J are TRBV6-5 and TRBJ2-1; 7 bases are shared with TRBD2. V dropped 4 bases and J dropped 9; count of bases not matched to a gene: 3. The CDR3 extends over 12 amino acids. Germline V gene sequence: CDR1 MNHEY, CDR2 SVGAGI. The CDR3 protein is CASSLGRGEQFF. As DNA, the CDR3 is TGTGCCAGCAGTTTAGGGAGGGGTGAGCAGTTCTTC.

J is TRBJ2-3 and V is TRBV24-1; a possible D gene is TRBD2 (6 bases). This CDR3 is 14 amino acids long. Deletions cut 10 bases from V and 0 bases from J, with 13 bases between. Per germline, CDR1 KGHDR and CDR2 SFDVKD. The CDR3 DNA reads as TGTGCCACTATGGAGGGGCGAAGCACAGATACGCAGTATTTT. The encoded protein is CATMEGRSTDTQYF.

The V gene is TRBV6-5, the J gene TRBJ2-7, with D perhaps TRBD1 (6 bases). The CDR3 totals 13 residues. The germline CDR1 and CDR2 sequences are MNHEY and SVGAGI. Between the trimmed V and J ends, which lost 6 bases and 1 base, there was a span of 10 bases. The CDR3 loop reads CASSLGQSYEQYF. The CDR3 bases are TGTGCCAGCAGCCTCGGACAGTCCTACGAGCAGTACTTC.

The chain links TRBV19 to TRBJ2-6; D is ambiguous. CDR1 is LNHDA, CDR2 SQIVND, per germline (reference sequence). CDR3 length: 15 amino acids. Trimming took 5 bases from V and 0 from J, leaving 8 bases between them. As DNA, the CDR3 is TGTGCCAGTAGTCTCCAGGACTCTGGGGCCAACGTCCTGACTTTC. It specifies CASSLQDSGANVLTF.

This clone was seen more than once but under ten times. V is TRBV7-2 and J is TRBJ2-7; D may be TRBD1 (6 bases). V was pared by 5 bases and J by 5 bases, with 13 bases between. The CDR3 totals 13 residues. Germline V gives CDR1 SGHTA, CDR2 FQGNSA. Written as DNA, the CDR3 is TGTGCCAGCAGCCAATGGGGGCAGGACGAGCAGTACTTC. It translates to CASSQWGQDEQYF.

CDR3 nucleotide sequence: TGTGCCAGCGGGGGACAATTCCCCGATACGCAGTATTTT. The encoded protein is CASGGQFPDTQYF. The chain employs TRBV6-4 and TRBJ2-3, with D perhaps matching TRBD1 (6 bases). CDR1 MRHNA and CDR2 SNTAGT come from the germline V gene. The V end was cut by 8 bases, the J end by 6 bases, with 15 bases between. CDR3 length: 13 residues.

The chain has TRBV24-1 and TRBJ2-3; D is perhaps TRBD1 (6 bases). The CDR3 has 16 residues. Trimming stripped 3 bases from V and 1 base from J, with 13 bases between. Germline V CDR1 and CDR2: KGHDR, SFDVKD. This CDR3 is CATSDRGQRGTDTQYF. In DNA form, the CDR3 reads TGTGCCACCAGTGATCGCGGACAGAGAGGCACAGATACGCAGTATTTT.

This chain connects TRBV28 to TRBJ2-1; 7 positions agree with TRBD2. Trimming at V came to 5 bases and at J to 0 bases, leaving 16 bases not matched to a gene. The CDR3 totals 19 residues. Germline CDR1 and CDR2: MDHEN and SYDVKM. DNA of the CDR3: TGTGCCAGCAGTCCGGACGCTCGACTGACTAGCAGCTCCTACAATGAGCAGTTCTTC. The encoded protein is CASSPDARLTSSSYNEQFF. The full variable domain, with the rest looked up from reference TRBV28 and TRBJ2-1, is DVKVTQSSRYLVKRTGEKVFLECVQDMDHENMFWYRQDPGLGLRLIYFSYDVKMKEKGDIPEGYSVSREKKERFSLILESASTNQTSMYLCASSPDARLTSSSYNEQFFGPGTRLTVL.

This chain links TRBV28 with TRBJ2-3, with 7 bases aligning to TRBD2. The CDR3 runs 16 residues. The trim removed 4 bases at V and 3 bases at J, leaving 10 bases unmatched. Germline V gene lookup returns CDR1 MDHEN and CDR2 SYDVKM. The CDR3 DNA reads TGTGCCAGCAGTTCCCCTCTAGCGCGGGGGACAGATACGCAGTATTTT. Protein product: CASSSPLARGTDTQYF.

The rearrangement links TRBV6-2 or TRBV6-3 to TRBJ1-2; 8 nucleotides agree with TRBD1. The CDR3 totals 15 residues. The germline V gene has CDR1 MNHEY and CDR2 SVGEGT. V shed 5 bases, J shed 2 bases, and the junction held 7 bases outside the gene matches. The CDR3 loop is CASSAPGQANYGYTF. CDR3 nucleotides: TGTGCCAGCAGTGCACCGGGACAGGCAAACTATGGCTACACCTTC.

This chain connects TRBV19 to TRBJ2-7, with a tentative D call TRBD2 (5 bases). The CDR3 extends over 13 amino acids. Deletions cut 7 bases from V and 5 bases from J, with 15 bases between. Germline V gene lookup returns CDR1 LNHDA and CDR2 SQIVND (reference sequence). CDR3: CASTNPEGNEQYF. CDR3 nucleotides: TGTGCCAGTACCAATCCCGAGGGTAACGAGCAGTACTTC.

This clone was observed once. V gene TRBV19 combines with J gene TRBJ1-6; 11 nucleotides match TRBD1. This CDR3 region has 17 residues. V dropped 10 bases and J dropped 0; count of bases not matched to a gene: 8. Germline V gene data show CDR1 as LNHDA and CDR2 as SQIVND (reference sequence). CDR3 DNA sequence: TGTGCCACCGGTGGACAGGGGGCTTTCTCCTATAATTCACCCCTCCACTTT. Translation gives CATGGQGAFSYNSPLHF. The whole variable domain, remainder taken from reference TRBV19 and TRBJ1-6, is DGGITQSPKYLFRKEGQNVTLSCEQNLNHDAMYWYRQDPGQGLRLIYYSQIVNDFQKGDIAEGYSVSREKKESFPLTVTSAQKNPTAFYLCATGGQGAFSYNSPLHFGNGTRLTVT.

This chain uses TRBV7-2 with TRBJ2-6; 8 bases fit TRBD2. CDR1 and CDR2 (germline): SGHTA, FQGNSA. Trimming cost V 5 bases and J 6 bases; bases outside gene matches: 6. The CDR3 spans 15 residues. The CDR3 sequence is CASSIRGGKANVLTF. As DNA, the CDR3 is TGTGCCAGCAGCATACGGGGGGGAAAGGCCAACGTCCTGACTTTC.

V is TRBV15 and J is TRBJ2-1; D unclear. The CDR3 totals 13 residues. From germline, CDR1 is LNHNV and CDR2 YYDKDF (reference sequence). Trimming pared 0 bases from V and 10 bases from J, leaving 10 bases between. The CDR3 DNA reads as TGTGCCACCAGCAGAGATCTCGGCGGCGAGCAGTTCTTC. This sequence encodes CATSRDLGGEQFF.

V is TRBV9 and J is TRBJ1-6; no definite D call. Germline-derived CDR1 and CDR2 are SGDLS and YYNGEE. The CDR3 is made up of 14 amino acids. Trimming shortened V by 2 bases and J by 8 bases, and 11 bases separated the two germline ends. The CDR3 loop is CASSVGGGDSPLHF. In DNA form, the CDR3 reads TGTGCCAGCAGCGTCGGAGGTGGCGATTCACCCCTCCACTTT.

CDR3 coding DNA: TGTGCCAGCAGCTCTGTGGGACTGGGATCAAGGGATACGCAGTATTTT. This gives the protein CASSSVGLGSRDTQYF. The genes are TRBV28 and TRBJ2-3; D perhaps matches TRBD2 (6 bases). Germline V gene sequence: CDR1 MDHEN, CDR2 SYDVKM. V shed 6 bases and J shed 6 bases, with 22 bases lying between them. The CDR3 contains 16 residues.

The gene calls are TRBV6-2 or TRBV6-3 and TRBJ2-1; the match to TRBD2 covers 7 bases. Looked up from germline, CDR1 is MNHEY and CDR2 is SVGEGT. The trim removed 0 bases at V and 5 bases at J, leaving 7 bases unmatched. This CDR3 contains 16 residues. The DNA of the CDR3 is TGTGCCAGCAGTTACTCGAGGCTAGCGGTGGACAATGAGCAGTTCTTC. It encodes CASSYSRLAVDNEQFF.

This rearrangement joins TRBV9 to TRBJ2-3, with TRBD1 as a possible D gene (5 bases). This CDR3 has 16 residues. The V and J ends lost 5 bases and 3 bases respectively, with 19 bases between them. The germline V gene encodes CDR1 SGDLS and CDR2 YYNGEE. CDR3 coding DNA: TGTGCCAGCAGTATGGGCCGTGGACACTCAACAGATACGCAGTATTTT. It specifies CASSMGRGHSTDTQYF.

This clone was picked up one time. J is TRBJ1-4 and V is TRBV29-1; the D is unclear. This CDR3 contains 14 residues. V was trimmed by 1 base and J by 7 bases, leaving 13 bases between them. CDR1 is SQVTM, CDR2 ANQGSEA, per germline. The CDR3 reads CSVEGLDMSEKLFF. CDR3 nucleotide sequence: TGCAGCGTTGAAGGTCTCGACATGAGTGAAAAACTGTTTTTT.

This clone is a singleton in its sample. Other DNA sequences within the sample encode an identical CDR3. CDR3 loop: CASSFRGFETQYF. CDR3 nucleotide sequence: TGTGCCAGCAGTTTCAGGGGTTTCGAGACCCAGTACTTC. The chain combines TRBV12-3 or TRBV12-4 with TRBJ2-5; tentatively, D is TRBD1 (6 bases). V was pared by 3 bases and J by 5 bases, with 10 bases between. This CDR3 is built from 13 residues.

The genes are TRBV6-5 and TRBJ2-1, with TRBD1 as a possible D gene (5 bases). Germline CDR1 is MNHEY and CDR2 is SVGAGI. The CDR3 consists of 14 residues. The V gene lost 4 bases and the J gene lost 3 bases, with 10 bases spanning the gap. The CDR3 is CASSSDRRYNEQFF. CDR3 DNA sequence: TGTGCCAGCAGTTCAGACAGACGCTACAATGAGCAGTTCTTC.

CDR3 region: CASSLDRGPYNEQFF. In nucleotides, the CDR3 is TGTGCCAGCAGCTTGGACAGGGGACCCTACAATGAGCAGTTCTTC. The gene calls are TRBV11-2 and TRBJ2-1, with 9 bases aligning to TRBD1. The V gene end was trimmed by 3 bases and the J gene end by 2 bases; junction bases not matched to a gene: 2. Germline CDR1 is SGHAT and CDR2 is FQNNGV. This CDR3 is built from 15 residues.

This rearrangement joins TRBV7-9 to TRBJ2-1; D remains ambiguous. Trimming took off 4 bases at V and 8 bases at J, with 12 bases between the two ends. CDR3 size: 13 residues. The germline CDR1 and CDR2 sequences are SEHNR and FQNEAQ (reference sequence). The CDR3 sequence is CASSSRVGHEQFF. Here the CDR3 DNA reads TGTGCCAGCAGCTCCCGCGTTGGGCATGAGCAGTTCTTC.

The genes are TRBV7-9 and TRBJ2-3; D is uncertain. This CDR3 comprises 13 residues. V was shortened by 2 bases and J by 4 bases, with 7 bases between the two germline ends. Germline loops: CDR1 SEHNR, CDR2 FQNEAQ (reference sequence). As DNA, the CDR3 is TGTGCCAGCAGCTTAATTCAGGCAGATACGCAGTATTTT. Encoded protein: CASSLIQADTQYF.

This sequence joins TRBV30 and TRBJ1-6, with D possibly matching TRBD1 (5 bases). The CDR3 is made up of 13 amino acids. With 5 bases removed from V and 7 bases from J, the gap between germline ends came to 12 bases. CDR1 and CDR2 from the germline V gene are GTSNPN and SVGIG (reference sequence). CDR3 DNA sequence: TGTGCCTGGGCGGGGGGGACGAATTCACCCCTCCACTTT. The encoded protein is CAWAGGTNSPLHF.